The present T cell receptor beta chain was sequenced within a study of cytomegalovirus exposure and HLA in healthy donors (dated by TCRdb to between 2016 and 2019). Regarding the research as a whole: According to a later analysis, one platform produced both the approximately 110 validation repertoires and the 720 or so repertoires of the first cohort. The study was designed to test whether signatures of past pathogen exposure could be identified by cataloging public T cell receptors. A separate validation cohort of more than 100 different subjects was used in addition to the 666-subject first cohort. High-throughput TCR immunosequencing, statistical association of individual TCRs with disease status, and machine learning were combined to predict cytomegalovirus infection status. What the work shows at the level of the full study, not this receptor alone: The authors suggested that the approach could potentially be generalized to other disease states and immunological phenotypes. Subsequent analysis determined that TCRs grouped into clusters in the first cohort also showed a tendency toward co-occurrence across the approximately 110 validation repertoires, and approximately 94% of cluster scores exceeded 0. Most TCR sequences were seen in very few donors, while some public TCRs were found in many individuals. A few of the identified cytomegalovirus-associated TCR beta chains were confirmed in vitro to be specific for cytomegalovirus antigens. A later analysis had no HLA typing for the validation cohort, so co-occurrence there was scored across all 120 repertoires. The classifier was reported to diagnose cytomegalovirus status with high specificity and sensitivity in both the original and validation cohorts. The study listed 164 TCR beta chains as associated with cytomegalovirus.

Libraries were prepared through the immunoSEQ multiplex PCR assay. On the authors' methods: A statistical classification framework was built for diagnosing cytomegalovirus status from the catalog of TCR beta chain sequences. TCRdb retrieved this table from immuneACCESS and kept in-frame rearrangements only. Not all clones are present; in checked studies, unresolved V genes account for under half, and no reason is known for the remainder. Clone size and V and J calls were adopted from that table, with D and trimming inferred from the DNA. This sample is represented by some 110,000 clones; approximately 88% of them were singletons. The ten largest account for around 2% of the sample. Of note for this clone: The antigen this receptor binds is unknown. Per-nucleotide qualities are absent, and no much larger clonotype sits a single base away.

The germline V gene (reference sequence) supplies CDR1 MNHNY and CDR2 SVGAGI. Trimmed from V: 6 bases; trimmed from J: 10 bases; junction bases lacking a gene match: 9. Including cysteine and phenylalanine, the CDR3 has 13 amino acids. The read is trimmed to its CDR3 DNA, 39 bases read in frame from base 1. Separate from the approximately 700-subject first cohort, the validation cohort of 90 to 150 subjects was the group to which the donors belonged. Sample: PBMCs. This clonotype was obtained from a man between 18 and 35 years old in good health and CMV-seronegative. Recombination connected TRBV6-6 to TRBJ1-2, with 9 junctional bases fitting TRBD1. The encoded CDR3 is CASSLDRGMLYTF. The DNA reads as follows: TGTGCCAGCAGCCTCGACAGGGGGATGCTCTACACCTTC.